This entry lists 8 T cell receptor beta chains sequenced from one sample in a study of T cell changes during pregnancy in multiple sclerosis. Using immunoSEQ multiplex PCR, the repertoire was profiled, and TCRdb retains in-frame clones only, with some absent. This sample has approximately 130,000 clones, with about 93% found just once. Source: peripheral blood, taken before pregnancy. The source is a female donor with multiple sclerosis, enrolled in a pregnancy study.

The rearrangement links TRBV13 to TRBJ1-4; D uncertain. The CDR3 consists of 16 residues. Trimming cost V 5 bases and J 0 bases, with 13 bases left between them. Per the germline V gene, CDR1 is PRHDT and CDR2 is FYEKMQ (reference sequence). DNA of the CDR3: TGTGCCAGCAGCGTCGCGAAGCCTTCAACTAATGAAAAACTGTTTTTT. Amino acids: CASSVAKPSTNEKLFF.

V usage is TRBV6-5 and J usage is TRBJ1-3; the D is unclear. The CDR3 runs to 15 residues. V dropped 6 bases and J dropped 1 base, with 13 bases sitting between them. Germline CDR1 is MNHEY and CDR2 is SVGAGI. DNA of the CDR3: TGTGCCAGCAGCCGGACCGGGGAGTCTGGAAACACCATATATTTT. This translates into CASSRTGESGNTIYF.

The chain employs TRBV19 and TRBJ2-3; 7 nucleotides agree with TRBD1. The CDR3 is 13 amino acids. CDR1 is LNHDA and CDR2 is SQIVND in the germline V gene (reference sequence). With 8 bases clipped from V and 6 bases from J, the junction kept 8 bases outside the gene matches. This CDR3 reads CASGNRGSDTQYF. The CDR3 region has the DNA TGTGCCAGTGGTAACAGGGGATCCGATACGCAGTATTTT.

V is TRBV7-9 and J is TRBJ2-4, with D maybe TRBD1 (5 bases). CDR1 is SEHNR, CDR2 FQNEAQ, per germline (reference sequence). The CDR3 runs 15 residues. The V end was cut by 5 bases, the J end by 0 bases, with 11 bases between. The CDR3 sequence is CASSPPTGAKNIQYF. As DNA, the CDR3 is TGTGCCAGCAGCCCCCCAACAGGAGCCAAAAACATTCAGTACTTC.

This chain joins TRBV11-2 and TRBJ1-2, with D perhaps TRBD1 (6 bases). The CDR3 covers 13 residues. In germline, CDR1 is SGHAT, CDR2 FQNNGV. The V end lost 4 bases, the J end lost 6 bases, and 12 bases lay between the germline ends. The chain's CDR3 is CASSSYRADGYTF. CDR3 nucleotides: TGTGCCAGCAGCTCATACAGGGCTGATGGCTACACCTTC.

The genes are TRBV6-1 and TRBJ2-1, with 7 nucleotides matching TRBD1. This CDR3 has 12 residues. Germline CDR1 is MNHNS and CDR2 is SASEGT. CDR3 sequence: CAGGYLYNEQFF. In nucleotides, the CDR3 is TGTGCAGGGGGCTATCTATACAATGAGCAGTTCTTC.

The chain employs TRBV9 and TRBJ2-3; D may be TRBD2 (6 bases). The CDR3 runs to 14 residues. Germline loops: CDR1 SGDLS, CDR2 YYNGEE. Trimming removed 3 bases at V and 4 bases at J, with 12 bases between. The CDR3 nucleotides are TGTGCCAGCAGCGCCGGAGGGCCCCCAGATACGCAGTATTTT. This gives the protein CASSAGGPPDTQYF. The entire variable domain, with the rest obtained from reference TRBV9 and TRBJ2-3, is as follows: DSGVTQTPKHLITATGQRVTLRCSPRSGDLSVYWYQQSLDQGLQFLIQYYNGEERAKGNILERFSAQQFPDLHSELNLSSLELGDSALYFCASSAGGPPDTQYFGPGTRLTVL.

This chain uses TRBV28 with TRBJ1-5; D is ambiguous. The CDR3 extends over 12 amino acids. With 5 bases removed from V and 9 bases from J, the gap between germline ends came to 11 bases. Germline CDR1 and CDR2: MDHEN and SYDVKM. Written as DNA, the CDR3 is TGTGCCAGCAGTCCTCGCCTAAGGCCCCAGCATTTT. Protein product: CASSPRLRPQHF.